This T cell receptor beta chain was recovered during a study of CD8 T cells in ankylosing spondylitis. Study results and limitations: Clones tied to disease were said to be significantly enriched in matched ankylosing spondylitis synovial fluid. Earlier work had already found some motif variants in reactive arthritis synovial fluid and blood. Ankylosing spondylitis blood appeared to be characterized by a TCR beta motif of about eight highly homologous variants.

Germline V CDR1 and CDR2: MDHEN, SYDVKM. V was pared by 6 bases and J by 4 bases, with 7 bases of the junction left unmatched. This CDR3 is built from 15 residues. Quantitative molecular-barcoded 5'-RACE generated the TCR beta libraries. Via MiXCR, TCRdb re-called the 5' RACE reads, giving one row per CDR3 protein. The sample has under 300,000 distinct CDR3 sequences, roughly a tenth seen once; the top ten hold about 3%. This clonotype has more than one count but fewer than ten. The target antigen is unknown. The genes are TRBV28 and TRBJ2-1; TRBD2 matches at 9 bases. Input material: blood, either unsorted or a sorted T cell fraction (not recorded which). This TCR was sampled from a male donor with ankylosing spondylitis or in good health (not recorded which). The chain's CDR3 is CASSPRTSAYNEQFF. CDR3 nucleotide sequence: TGTGCCAGCAGCCCCCGGACTAGCGCTTACAATGAGCAGTTCTTC.